The 13 T cell receptor beta chains in this list originate from one sample, sequenced in a study of blood T cells in healthy people across ages. For the second PCR, which ran for 7 to 11 cycles, a sample-barcoded 5' primer and a J-beta primer mix were used. TCRdb used MiXCR to reprocess the 5' RACE reads, holding one entry per CDR3 protein. Counted here are 730,000 or so distinct CDR3 sequences, roughly 41% occurring once; the ten biggest clones make up 30%. The specimen was blood. Receptors were obtained from an elderly man in good health.

The chain carries TRBV7-9 and TRBJ1-2; 7 nucleotides agree with TRBD1. CDR3 length equals 15 residues. Germline values: CDR1 SEHNR, CDR2 FQNEAQ (reference sequence). The J segment lost 6 bases and the V segment lost 1 base, leaving 8 bases of the junction unmatched. The CDR3 region has the DNA TGTGCCAGCAGCTTAGATGACAGGGTTGCGGATGGCTACACCTTC. This gives the protein CASSLDDRVADGYTF.

This clonotype occurred a few times. This rearrangement joins TRBV12-3 or TRBV12-4 to TRBJ1-1; 10 positions match TRBD1. The V gene end was trimmed by 7 bases and the J gene end by 5 bases; junction bases not matched to a gene: 4. This CDR3 is built from 13 residues. CDR3 amino acids: CASIRQGATEAFF. The CDR3 bases are TGTGCCAGCATAAGACAGGGGGCGACTGAAGCTTTCTTT.

V is TRBV6-1 and J is TRBJ1-6; no clear D gene. Trimming shortened V by 2 bases and J by 4 bases, and 3 bases separated the two germline ends. Germline V gene lookup returns CDR1 MNHNS and CDR2 SASEGT. CDR3 size: 13 residues. CDR3 coding DNA: TGTGCCAGCAGTGAAAATTATAATTCACCCCTCCACTTT. The encoded protein is CASSENYNSPLHF.

J is TRBJ2-5 and V is TRBV5-1, with a tentative D call TRBD2 (6 bases). This CDR3 region has 15 residues. V was trimmed by 0 bases and J by 11 bases, leaving 20 bases between them. From germline, CDR1 is SGHRS and CDR2 YFSETQ. The CDR3 bases are TGCGCCAGCAGCTTGGGGCCTAGCGAGAACAATGAGCAGTACTTC. Translation: CASSLGPSENNEQYF.

This chain links TRBV7-8 with TRBJ1-6; D not certain. V lost 3 bases to trimming and J lost 2 bases, with 11 bases between them. This CDR3 has 16 residues. Germline CDR1 reads SGHVS; CDR2 reads FQNEAQ. The CDR3 sequence is CASSLGSLTYNSPLHF. The DNA of the CDR3 is TGTGCCAGCAGCTTGGGGAGCCTAACCTATAATTCACCCCTCCACTTT.

This clonotype was observed at least ten times. The DNA for the CDR3 is TGTGCCTGGAGTGGGGGGAGCCAAGAGACCCAGTACTTC. It is translated as CAWSGGSQETQYF. The V call is TRBV30, the J call TRBJ2-5; either TRBD1 or TRBD2 may supply D (5 bases each). The CDR3 is made up of 13 amino acids. With 1 base removed from V and 1 base from J, the gap between germline ends came to 7 bases. Germline assignment: CDR1 GTSNPN and CDR2 SVGIG (reference sequence).

The chain employs TRBV20-1 and TRBJ2-3, with a possible D match to TRBD2 (5 bases). The CDR3 is 15 residues long. V was pared by 6 bases and J by 1 base, with 17 bases between. Germline V gene lookup returns CDR1 DFQATT and CDR2 SNEGSKA (reference sequence). The CDR3 region is CSARWTLAGTDTQYF. The CDR3 DNA follows: TGCAGTGCCCGGTGGACCCTAGCTGGCACAGATACGCAGTATTTT.

This clonotype is a singleton in its sample. The junction does not match germline at one end; this may be a read error. The chain has TRBV7-9 and TRBJ1-4; D gene unclear. Looked up from germline, CDR1 is SEHNR and CDR2 is FQNEAQ (reference sequence). The CDR3 has 14 residues. The CDR3 spells CAGSPNSVGEKLFF. CDR3 DNA: TGTGCCGGCAGCCCCAACAGTGTCGGCGAAAAACTGTTTTTT.

This chain connects TRBV9 to TRBJ2-3; 7 bases agree with TRBD2. Unmatched junction bases numbered 6, after V lost 4 bases and J lost 4 bases. Germline CDR1 is SGDLS and CDR2 is YYNGEE. The CDR3 loop spans 14 amino acids. The CDR3 loop is CASSNRLAPDTQYF. The CDR3 DNA follows: TGTGCCAGCAGCAACCGACTAGCTCCAGATACGCAGTATTTT.

This chain joins TRBV24-1 and TRBJ2-5; TRBD2 agrees at 11 bases. The CDR3 consists of 16 residues. Trimming cost V 3 bases and J 2 bases; bases outside gene matches: 4. From germline, CDR1 is KGHDR and CDR2 SFDVKD. The CDR3 spells CATSDTASGGQETQYF. As DNA, the CDR3 is TGTGCCACCAGTGATACGGCTAGCGGGGGGCAAGAGACCCAGTACTTC.

Comments on this clonotype: The junction and the germline gene differ at one end; a read error may be behind it. The chain has TRBV10-1 and TRBJ2-5; 7 nucleotides align to TRBD2. There are 13 residues in the CDR3. Germline loops: CDR1 WNHNN, CDR2 SYGVQD (reference sequence). CDR3: CTSSESSGETQYF. The CDR3 region has the DNA TGCACCAGCAGTGAGTCTAGCGGAGAGACCCAGTACTTC.

In its sample, this clonotype was seen many times. This may be a read error: a much more frequent sequence differs by one nucleotide. The chain links TRBV7-7 to TRBJ2-5, with D hard to call. Trimming cost V 5 bases and J 5 bases, with 15 bases left between them. This CDR3 has 14 amino acids. Looked up from germline, CDR1 is SSHAT and CDR2 is FNYEAQ (reference sequence). The CDR3, as DNA: TGTGCCAGCAGCGTAGAACTGGTTGGGGAGACCCAGTACTTC. Encoded protein: CASSVELVGETQYF.

V and J are TRBV6-2 or TRBV6-3 and TRBJ2-4, with D unclear. This CDR3 contains 14 residues. The germline V and J ends were trimmed by 5 bases and 6 bases, with 14 bases remaining between them. The germline gives CDR1 MNHEY, CDR2 SVGEGT. The CDR3 is CASSRVPPRNIQYF. CDR3 DNA: TGTGCCAGCAGTAGGGTCCCTCCCCGAAACATTCAGTACTTC.